This T cell receptor beta chain appears in the sequencing data of a study of blood T cell repertoires in COVID-19. Study-level information: Both acute and convalescent COVID-19 samples were obtained from the United States, Italy and Spain.

Sequencing used immunoSEQ multiplex PCR; TCRdb keeps in-frame clones, though not all of them. Of around 250,000 clones listed, 85% were seen once; the top ten hold more than 4.5%. The CDR3 runs to 16 residues. Germline V lookup: CDR1 SGHVS, CDR2 FNYEAQ. V was shortened by 7 bases and J by 5 bases, with 23 bases between the two germline ends. The sequencing input was peripheral blood. J is TRBJ2-5 and V is TRBV7-6; tentatively, D is TRBD2 (6 bases). The receptor was isolated from a man aged 45-65 years with active or convalescent COVID-19. CDR3 nucleotide sequence: TGTGCCAGCACCCACGAAGGGACTCAGGGCCCCGAGACCCAGTACTTC. This translates into CASTHEGTQGPETQYF.